Presented here are 16 T cell receptor beta chains from one specimen sequenced in a study of T cell repertoires in cytomegalovirus infection. TCRdb ran MiXCR on the reads and lists one entry per CDR3 protein. This sample has hundreds of thousands of distinct CDR3 sequences, with over 9% found just once. Sequences were obtained from PBMCs. These receptors all come from a human donor in good health (CMV status not recorded). Some clones in this sample may be carry-over from other donors' samples.

The table lists this clonotype with a few counts. This chain connects TRBV3-1 to TRBJ1-2, with D possibly matching TRBD1 (6 bases). The CDR3 sequence is 17 residues long. V was trimmed by 4 bases and J by 2 bases, leaving 20 bases between them. Germline CDR1 LGHDT, CDR2 YNNKEL (reference sequence). CDR3 in DNA: TGTGCCAGCAGCCCCCCCCAGGGGCGCGGGGGAAACTATGGCTACACCTTC. Protein: CASSPPQGRGGNYGYTF.

This clonotype has only a few counts. The chain uses TRBV4-2 and TRBJ1-1; perhaps TRBD1 as D (6 bases). Germline CDR1 reads LGHNA; CDR2 reads YNFKEQ. The CDR3 length is 13 residues. V lost 3 bases, J lost 7 bases, and 12 bases lay in between. The CDR3 nucleotides are TGTGCCAGCAGCCAGATTGGGACAATTGAAGCTTTCTTT. Protein product: CASSQIGTIEAFF.

This clonotype was seen a handful of times. The V call is TRBV19, the J call TRBJ2-7; the match to TRBD1 covers 9 bases. The CDR3 is 12 amino acids. Germline V gene data show CDR1 as LNHDA and CDR2 as SQIVND (reference sequence). Germline trimming cut 7 bases from V and 5 bases from J; bases unmatched to any gene: 3. CDR3 residues: CASMDRGNEQYF. Here the CDR3 DNA reads TGTGCCAGTATGGACAGGGGAAACGAGCAGTACTTC.

This clonotype has ten or more counts. The V call is TRBV20-1, the J call TRBJ1-2; D may be TRBD1 (5 bases). The germline gives CDR1 DFQATT, CDR2 SNEGSKA (reference sequence). V lost 5 bases and J 5 bases, leaving 21 bases between the germline ends. The CDR3 loop spans 15 amino acids. CDR3 DNA sequence: TGCAGTGCTCAACCGGGACGGGATGCAAGATATGGCTACACCTTC. As protein: CSAQPGRDARYGYTF.

This clonotype was counted at least ten times. The chain carries TRBV5-4 and TRBJ1-2; no definite D call. The CDR3 has 12 amino acids. Trimming took off 4 bases at V and 8 bases at J, with 12 bases between the two ends. The germline V gene has CDR1 SGHNT and CDR2 YYREEE (reference sequence). For the CDR3, the DNA is TGTGCCAGCAGCAACCCGCTCGGGGGCTACACCTTC. It is translated as CASSNPLGGYTF.

This clonotype was picked up many times. The rearrangement uses TRBV11-1 and TRBJ1-1; no firm D call. This CDR3 has 17 amino acids. Trimming left V 1 base short and J 0 bases short, with 15 bases between. Germline values: CDR1 SGHAT, CDR2 FQDESV (reference sequence). The CDR3: CASSLEVGEQLNTEAFF. CDR3 nucleotide sequence: TGTGCCAGCAGCTTAGAAGTGGGCGAACAGTTGAACACTGAAGCTTTCTTT.

The chain carries TRBV2 and TRBJ1-2; D may be TRBD1 (5 bases). Germline V lookup: CDR1 SNHLY, CDR2 FYNNEI. V lost 7 bases to trimming and J lost 5 bases, with 14 bases between them. CDR3 length: 13 amino acids. The CDR3, as DNA: TGTGCCAGCAAGGCAGGGTCTGGGTATGGCTACACCTTC. Encoded protein: CASKAGSGYGYTF.

The chain uses TRBV29-1 and TRBJ2-7; D is possibly TRBD1 (5 bases). The CDR3 length is 12 residues. V was cut by 6 bases and J by 1 base, with 10 bases left in between. Per the germline V gene, CDR1 is SQVTM and CDR2 is ANQGSEA. The DNA for the CDR3 is TGCAGCGTCGAGACAGAATCCTACGAGCAGTACTTC. This encodes CSVETESYEQYF.

This clonotype was seen ten or more times. The CDR3 region is CAITEDRGLNTGELFF. The CDR3 DNA follows: TGTGCCATCACAGAGGACAGGGGCCTTAACACCGGGGAGCTGTTTTTT. V usage is TRBV10-3 and J usage is TRBJ2-2; 9 bases fit TRBD1. This CDR3 region has 16 residues. CDR1 is ENHRY and CDR2 is SYGVKD in the germline V gene. V dropped 7 bases and J dropped 2; count of bases not matched to a gene: 8.

This clonotype has ten or more counts. The chain carries TRBV12-3 or TRBV12-4 and TRBJ1-3; D is ambiguous. This CDR3 comprises 11 residues. Trimming removed 8 bases from V and 4 bases from J, with 6 bases in between. The CDR3 DNA follows: TGTGCCAGCTCAAAGGGAAACACCATATATTTT. As protein: CASSKGNTIYF.

The chain recombines TRBV6-1 with TRBJ2-5; no clear D. The germline V and J ends were trimmed by 0 bases and 0 bases, with 2 bases remaining between them. This CDR3 region has 13 residues. The germline gives CDR1 MNHNS, CDR2 SASEGT. The CDR3 loop is CASSEANQETQYF. Here the CDR3 DNA reads TGTGCCAGCAGTGAAGCAAACCAAGAGACCCAGTACTTC.

CDR3 nucleotide sequence: TGTGCCAGCAGCTTGCGTGACGGTCCGCCGTATTTT. Amino acids: CASSLRDGPPYF. This chain joins TRBV5-4 and TRBJ2-3; D ambiguous. V lost 1 base and J lost 14, with 14 bases in between. Germline CDR1 is SGHNT and CDR2 is YYREEE (reference sequence). This CDR3 is 12 amino acids long.

As to this clonotype: The junction does not match germline at one end; this may be a read error. This rearrangement joins TRBV2 to TRBJ2-1; D call uncertain. The CDR3 totals 11 residues. CDR1 and CDR2 from the germline V gene are SNHLY and FYNNEI. The CDR3 is CASREGNEQFF. CDR3 DNA: TGTGCCAGCAGGGAAGGGAATGAGCAGTTCTTC.

This clonotype has ten or more counts. This chain connects TRBV5-4 to TRBJ2-5; 8 positions agree with TRBD1. The CDR3 is made up of 17 amino acids. Germline trimming cut 2 bases from V and 1 base from J; bases unmatched to any gene: 10. Germline CDR1 SGHNT, CDR2 YYREEE (reference sequence). Here the CDR3 reads CASSFPGQGIFQETQYF. CDR3 nucleotide sequence: TGTGCCAGCAGCTTTCCTGGACAGGGAATTTTCCAAGAGACCCAGTACTTC.

This clonotype was detected a few times. J is TRBJ2-1 and V is TRBV7-9, with D unresolved. Deletions cut 5 bases from V and 5 bases from J, with 13 bases between. This CDR3 is 14 amino acids long. CDR1 is SEHNR and CDR2 is FQNEAQ in the germline V gene (reference sequence). The CDR3 spells CASSPTRRDNEQFF. The CDR3 nucleotides are TGTGCCAGCAGCCCCACGCGCCGAGACAATGAGCAGTTCTTC.

This clonotype has ten or more counts. The chain recombines TRBV11-2 with TRBJ2-2, with D maybe TRBD1 (7 bases). The V and J ends lost 6 bases and 1 base respectively, with 12 bases between them. There are 15 residues in the CDR3. Germline V gives CDR1 SGHAT, CDR2 FQNNGV. This chain's CDR3 is CASSSGGRNTGELFF. The CDR3 coding sequence is TGTGCCAGCAGTTCAGGGGGGAGGAACACCGGGGAGCTGTTTTTT.